The present T cell receptor beta chain was sequenced within a study of T cell responses to AZD1222 COVID-19 vaccine. The germline V gene encodes CDR1 MDHEN and CDR2 SYDVKM. V shed 4 bases and J shed 3 bases, with 7 bases lying between them. The CDR3 loop spans 12 amino acids. Generated by immunoSEQ multiplex PCR, the TCRdb table keeps only in-frame clones and is missing some. This table holds about 98,000 clones, approximately 81% found once. The origin of this receptor is an adult in good health. The chain has TRBV28 and TRBJ2-7; maybe TRBD2 (5 bases). The input for sequencing was peripheral blood, taken on day 0 of AZD1222 vaccination. The CDR3 here is CASSSTIYEQYF. Here the CDR3 DNA reads TGTGCCAGCAGTTCGACTATCTACGAGCAGTACTTC. Full variable domain (missing parts from reference TRBV28 and TRBJ2-7): DVKVTQSSRYLVKRTGEKVFLECVQDMDHENMFWYRQDPGLGLRLIYFSYDVKMKEKGDIPEGYSVSREKKERFSLILESASTNQTSMYLCASSSTIYEQYFGPGTRLTVT.